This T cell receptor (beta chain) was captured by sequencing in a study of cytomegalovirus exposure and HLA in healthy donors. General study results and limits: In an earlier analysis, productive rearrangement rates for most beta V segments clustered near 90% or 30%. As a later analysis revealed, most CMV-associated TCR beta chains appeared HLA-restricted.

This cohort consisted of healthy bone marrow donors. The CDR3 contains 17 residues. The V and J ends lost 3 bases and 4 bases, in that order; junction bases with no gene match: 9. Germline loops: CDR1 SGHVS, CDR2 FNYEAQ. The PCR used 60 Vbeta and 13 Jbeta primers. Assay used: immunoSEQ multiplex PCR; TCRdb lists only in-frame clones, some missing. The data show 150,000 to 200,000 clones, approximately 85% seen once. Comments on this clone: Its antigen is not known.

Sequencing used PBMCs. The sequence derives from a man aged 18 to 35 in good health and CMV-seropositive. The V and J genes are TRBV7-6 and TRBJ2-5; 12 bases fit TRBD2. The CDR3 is CASSFPPPLAGGETQYF. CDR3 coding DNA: TGTGCCAGCAGCTTCCCCCCCCCACTAGCGGGGGGAGAGACCCAGTACTTC.